Given below is one TCR beta chain in context. Its antigen is undetermined. This specimen comes from a study of graft-versus-host responses after intestinal transplantation. Findings and caveats of the study: Detected in recipient marrow were GvH clones, some of which were first observed in ileum or blood.

The assay was immunoSEQ multiplex PCR, and TCRdb's table has in-frame clones only and misses some. The sample has roughly 110,000 clones; roughly 89% are singletons. This specimen was unstimulated CD4+ T cells sorted from spleen or lymph node cells, taken before transplant. The origin of this receptor is a human donor who was the organ donor for an intestinal transplant.

CDR3 protein: CASSQGDRITEAFF. CDR3 nucleotide sequence: TGTGCCAGCAGCCAAGGGGACAGGATCACTGAAGCTTTCTTT. The chain carries TRBV4-2 and TRBJ1-1; 8 bases are a match to TRBD1. The CDR3 totals 14 residues. Germline trimming cut 1 base from V and 4 bases from J; bases unmatched to any gene: 2. Germline CDR1 reads LGHNA; CDR2 reads YNFKEQ.